This TCR beta chain was found in a study of T cells in Graves' hyperthyroidism and ophthalmopathy. This clonotype was observed a few times. The source material, RNA transcripts, was used to amplify TCR beta CDR3 regions. When the TCR CDR3 underwent first-round RT-PCR, the HTBI primer set was used. TCRdb independently ran MiXCR on the multiplex PCR reads; one entry per CDR3 protein. The profile shows hundreds of thousands of distinct CDR3 sequences, approximately 14% of them singletons. V was trimmed by 3 bases and J by 8 bases, leaving 8 bases between them. There are 12 residues in the CDR3. Germline V gene lookup returns CDR1 DFQATT and CDR2 SNEGSKA (reference sequence).

The TCR comes from a woman in her forties or fifties with Graves' ophthalmopathy. Sequencing input: blood. This rearrangement joins TRBV20-1 to TRBJ1-6; no clear D gene. CDR3: CSARLGHSPLHF. CDR3 nucleotide sequence: TGCAGTGCTAGGCTAGGGCATTCACCCCTCCACTTT.